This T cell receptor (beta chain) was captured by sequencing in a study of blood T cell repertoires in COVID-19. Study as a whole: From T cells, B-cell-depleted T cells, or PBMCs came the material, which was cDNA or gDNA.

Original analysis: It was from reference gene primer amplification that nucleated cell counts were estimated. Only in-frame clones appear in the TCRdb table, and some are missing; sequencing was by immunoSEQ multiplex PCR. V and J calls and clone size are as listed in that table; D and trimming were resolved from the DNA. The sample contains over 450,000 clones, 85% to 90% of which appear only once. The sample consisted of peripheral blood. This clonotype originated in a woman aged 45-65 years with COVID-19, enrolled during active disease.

CDR3 bases: TGTGCCAGCAGCTTAGAGGGGAAGGGGGACACTGAAGCTTTCTTT. It is translated as CASSLEGKGDTEAFF. This chain joins TRBV7-8 and TRBJ1-1; possibly TRBD1 for D (6 bases). The CDR3 loop spans 15 amino acids. V gave up 1 base and J gave up 3 bases, with 12 bases separating them. Germline values: CDR1 SGHVS, CDR2 FQNEAQ.